This T cell receptor (beta chain) derives from a study of blood T cell repertoires in COVID-19 (dated by TCRdb to 2020 to 2021). Study-wide context: Collaborator samples came from the United States, Italy and Spain and covered acute and convalescent phases of COVID-19. The prospective study material was composed of cDNA or gDNA derived from T cells, B-cell-depleted T cells, or PBMCs. Subjects who had been exposed to COVID-19, were actively infected with it, or had recovered from it provided the deeply sampled blood TCRbeta repertoires that made up the dataset. The repertoires were made available in a free public database intended to serve as a resource for research on the immune response to SARS-CoV-2. The samples were drawn from two sources: the first 160 participants of the ongoing ImmuneRACE study, and 1,000 to 1,500 subjects contributed by 6 global collaborators. Sample metadata almost always included a de-identified subject ID, COVID-19 status, age in years and sex. Where HLA class I and class II types were available, the types were taken from metadata supplied by the sample provider, not from assay-based typing. Overall study results and their limits: The quantity of clinical and demographic metadata differed by source and by participant and was supplied without curation.

The collaborating institutions used their own protocols to collect whole blood in K2EDTA tubes. Collaborator samples were shipped for TCRbeta analysis as frozen whole blood, isolated PBMCs, or DNA extracted from either sample type. With regard to this clone: The target of this receptor is not known. It has no much larger one-base neighbor in the sample; base qualities were not kept.

The CDR3 numbers 13 residues from cysteine through phenylalanine. This entry keeps only the CDR3 DNA: 39 bases, framed from base 1. The trim is 6 bases for V and 0 bases for J, with a gap of 8 bases between the germline ends. The immunoSEQ Assay, a bias-controlled multiplex PCR, was used to amplify TCRbeta CDR3 regions from genomic DNA. On the authors' methods: The number of nucleated cells in each sample was estimated from the amplification of reference gene primers within the assay. Sequence reads were collapsed and filtered to measure the absolute abundance of every unique TCRbeta CDR3 rearrangement. Productive Simpson clonality was computed per sample as the square root of Simpson's diversity index over productive rearrangements. The clones in this table, taken by TCRdb from immuneACCESS, are in-frame only. Not every clone is retained; where verified, under half of the shortfall comes from an unresolved V gene, and the cause of the rest is unknown. V, J and clone size are those of that table, while D and trimming were read from the DNA. This sample lists about 100,000 clones; more than 70% were detected once. The ten largest account for about 4% of the sample.

The chain couples TRBV12-3 or TRBV12-4 to TRBJ1-1; the D gene cannot be resolved reliably. The sequence derives from a human donor in a cohort sampled during active COVID-19. Source material: peripheral blood. The CDR3 sequence is CASSQLVNTEAFF. The sequenced DNA: TGTGCCAGCAGCCAATTAGTGAACACTGAAGCTTTCTTT.